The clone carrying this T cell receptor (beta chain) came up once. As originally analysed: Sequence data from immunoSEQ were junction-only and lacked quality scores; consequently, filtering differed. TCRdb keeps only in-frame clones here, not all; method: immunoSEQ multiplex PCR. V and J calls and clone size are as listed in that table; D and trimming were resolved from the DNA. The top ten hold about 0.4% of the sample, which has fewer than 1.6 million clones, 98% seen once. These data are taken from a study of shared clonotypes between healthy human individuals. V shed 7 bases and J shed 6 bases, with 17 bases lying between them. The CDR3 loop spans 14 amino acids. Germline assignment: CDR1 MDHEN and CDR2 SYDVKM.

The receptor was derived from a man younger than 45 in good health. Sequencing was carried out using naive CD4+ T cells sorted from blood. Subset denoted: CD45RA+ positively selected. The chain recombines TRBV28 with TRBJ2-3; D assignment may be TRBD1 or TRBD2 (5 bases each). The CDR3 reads CASNVQGGFDTQYF. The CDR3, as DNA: TGTGCCAGCAATGTGCAGGGCGGGTTTGATACGCAGTATTTT. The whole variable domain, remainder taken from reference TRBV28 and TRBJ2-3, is DVKVTQSSRYLVKRTGEKVFLECVQDMDHENMFWYRQDPGLGLRLIYFSYDVKMKEKGDIPEGYSVSREKKERFSLILESASTNQTSMYLCASNVQGGFDTQYFGPGTRLTVL.